The 32 T cell receptor beta chains in this list originate from one sample, sequenced in a study of tumor-infiltrating lymphocytes in primary liver carcinoma. For blood RNA, unsorted whole blood served as the source, and germline DNA was extracted too. cDNA specific to TCR beta was made from approximately 0.55 ug of total RNA, with a constant-region primer employed for priming. Generation of the TCR beta libraries relied on three nested multiplex PCR rounds using slightly modified ARM-PCR. It was with TRBV1-TRBV30 forward primers and a C-beta reverse primer that the first two PCR rounds were run, at approximately 10 cycles each. TCRdb reprocessed the multiplex PCR reads via MiXCR and lists one record per CDR3 protein. In the table there are 250,000 to 350,000 distinct CDR3 sequences, more than 55% of which are singletons. Specimen: peripheral blood. Receptors were obtained from a woman aged 30 to 39 with primary liver carcinoma and hepatitis B virus infection.

At least ten counts were recorded for this clonotype. The J gene is TRBJ2-7, the V gene TRBV29-1, with TRBD2 identical over 11 bases. The J segment lost 7 bases and the V segment lost 2 bases, leaving 7 bases of the junction unmatched. This CDR3 spans 14 amino acids. Germline CDR1 is SQVTM and CDR2 is ANQGSEA. The CDR3 here is CSVELLAGVGEQYF. Here the CDR3 DNA reads TGCAGCGTTGAATTACTAGCGGGAGTTGGAGAGCAGTACTTC.

The genes are TRBV29-1 and TRBJ2-1; no clear D gene. Germline V lookup: CDR1 SQVTM, CDR2 ANQGSEA. The length of the CDR3 is 10 residues. V lost 4 bases to trimming and J lost 11 bases, with 9 bases between them. The CDR3 DNA follows: TGCAGCGTTGTCGTGGCTAAGCAGTTCTTC. Amino acids: CSVVVAKQFF.

This clonotype appeared many times. The chain couples TRBV12-3 or TRBV12-4 to TRBJ1-1; weak D call: TRBD1 (5 bases). The CDR3 extends over 13 amino acids. V was cut by 5 bases and J by 11 bases, with 18 bases left in between. Here the CDR3 DNA reads TGTGCCAGCAGTGTCCGGGACTCAGCAGTGGCTTTCTTT. This codes for CASSVRDSAVAFF.

This clonotype was detected many times. The chain is built from TRBV6-5 and TRBJ1-3; D call uncertain. The CDR3 runs 15 residues. Germline V CDR1 and CDR2: MNHEY, SVGAGI. Trimming pared 6 bases from V and 1 base from J, leaving 13 bases between. The CDR3 loop is CASRPTTRSGNTIYF. DNA for the CDR3: TGTGCCAGCAGACCGACTACCCGATCTGGAAACACCATATATTTT.

With respect to this clonotype: The CDR3 ends on some other residue instead of the conserved phenylalanine or tryptophan, so this is likely a read error. V is TRBV24-1 and J is TRBJ2-7, with a weak D call TRBD1 (6 bases). This CDR3 is 14 amino acids long. The germline V gene has CDR1 KGHDR and CDR2 SFDVKD. V lost 2 bases and J lost 2, with 9 bases in between. In DNA form, the CDR3 reads TGTGCCACCAGTGATTCGACAGGCCCCTACGAGCAGTACTCC. Translated: CATSDSTGPYEQYS.

This clonotype was counted between two and nine times. This chain links TRBV6-2 or TRBV6-3 with TRBJ2-1; TRBD2 is a possible D gene (5 bases). V was pared by 6 bases and J by 0 bases, with 24 bases between. CDR1 MNHEY and CDR2 SVGEGT come from the germline V gene. The CDR3 sequence is 19 residues long. The CDR3 sequence: CASREGWTYLTSSYNEQFF. The CDR3 coding sequence is TGTGCCAGCAGGGAAGGCTGGACTTACCTTACCAGCTCCTACAATGAGCAGTTCTTC.

Points on this clonotype: A much larger clonotype is one base distant, so this may be a read error. The J gene is TRBJ1-1, the V gene TRBV6-6; possibly TRBD1 for D (6 bases). The germline CDR1 and CDR2 sequences are MNHNY and SVGAGI (reference sequence). The CDR3 spans 14 residues. In DNA, the CDR3 is TGTGACAGCTACCTAGGGGGTATCAACACTGAAGCTTTCTTT. Its protein product is CDSYLGGINTEAFF.

This clonotype occurred many times. The chain joins TRBV11-2 to TRBJ1-3; the D is unclear. V lost 5 bases, J lost 0 bases, and 8 bases lay in between. CDR3 length: 14 residues. The germline V gene encodes CDR1 SGHAT and CDR2 FQNNGV. The CDR3 spells CASSTGGSGNTIYF. The DNA for the CDR3 is TGTGCCAGCAGCACCGGAGGCTCTGGAAACACCATATATTTT.

This rearrangement joins TRBV12-3 or TRBV12-4 to TRBJ1-6, with no clear D. V lost 7 bases, J lost 6 bases, and 13 bases lay in between. This CDR3 has 14 residues. CDR3 region: CASIQLGSNSPLHF. CDR3 in DNA: TGTGCCAGCATCCAACTGGGATCTAATTCACCCCTCCACTTT.

The chain links TRBV11-2 to TRBJ1-6; unclear D gene. Trimming shortened V by 10 bases and J by 7 bases, and 14 bases separated the two germline ends. The CDR3 is 13 residues long. Germline V gene lookup returns CDR1 SGHAT and CDR2 FQNNGV. CDR3 coding DNA: TGTGCCACCAGTGGAAGTGGAAATTCACCCCTCCACTTT. This translates into CATSGSGNSPLHF.

Remarks on this clonotype: Just one base apart from a much larger clone, this may be a read error. The CDR3 sequence: CASSQIGGGNYGYTF. CDR3 sequence (DNA): TGCGCCAGCAGCCAGATAGGGGGCGGAAACTATGGCTACACCTTC. V is TRBV4-1 and J is TRBJ1-2; 7 bases fit TRBD1. V was pared by 3 bases and J by 2 bases, with 6 bases of the junction left unmatched. Germline V gene data show CDR1 as MGHRA and CDR2 as YSYEKL. This CDR3 is built from 15 residues.

The V and J genes are TRBV7-8 and TRBJ2-6; D unresolved. This CDR3 comprises 12 residues. Germline CDR1 reads SGHVS; CDR2 reads FQNEAQ. Trimming stripped 11 bases from V and 3 bases from J, with 8 bases between. Here the CDR3 DNA reads TGTGCCTGCTCCGATGGGGCCAACGTCCTGACTTTC. Protein product: CACSDGANVLTF.

This clonotype has a handful of counts. The chain employs TRBV5-1 and TRBJ1-4; D is unclear. This CDR3 region has 13 residues. V lost 5 bases, J lost 4 bases, and 9 bases lay in between. Germline CDR1 and CDR2: SGHRS and YFSETQ. The CDR3 loop reads CASRQQINEKLFF. The CDR3 region has the DNA TGCGCCAGCAGACAACAAATTAATGAAAAACTGTTTTTT.

A word on this clonotype: A much larger clone is a single base away; this may be a read error. This sequence joins TRBV29-1 and TRBJ2-1, with TRBD1 matching 7 bases. Germline V gives CDR1 SQVTM, CDR2 ANQGSEA. The CDR3 has 17 amino acids. The chain's CDR3 is CGVELATGLGTDNEQFF. The CDR3 nucleotides read TGCGGCGTTGAACTTGCAACTGGCCTGGGGACAGACAATGAGCAGTTCTTC.

The chain couples TRBV6-2 or TRBV6-3 to TRBJ2-1, with D hard to call. The V gene lost 6 bases and the J gene lost 4 bases, with 10 bases spanning the gap. The CDR3 runs 13 residues. CDR1 and CDR2 from the germline V gene are MNHEY and SVGEGT. The CDR3 sequence: CASSPSLYNEQFF. CDR3 coding DNA: TGTGCCAGCAGCCCCTCCTTATACAATGAGCAGTTCTTC.

This rearrangement joins TRBV2 to TRBJ2-1; maybe TRBD2 (5 bases). Trimming removed 0 bases from V and 12 bases from J, with 12 bases in between. The CDR3 length is 13 residues. The germline CDR1 and CDR2 sequences are SNHLY and FYNNEI. The CDR3 sequence is CASSEARSSMQFF. The CDR3 coding sequence is TGTGCCAGCAGTGAAGCTAGGTCTAGCATGCAGTTCTTC.

This clonotype has only a few counts. CDR3 sequence reads: CASSPGGQDTQYF. The DNA of the CDR3 is TGTGCCAGCAGTCCCGGCGGGCAAGATACGCAGTATTTT. The J gene is TRBJ2-3, the V gene TRBV28; D perhaps matches TRBD2 (5 bases). This CDR3 contains 13 residues. V was trimmed by 5 bases and J by 5 bases, leaving 11 bases between them. In germline, CDR1 is MDHEN, CDR2 SYDVKM.

This clonotype came up a few times. This chain joins TRBV28 and TRBJ2-5, with D hard to call. The length of the CDR3 is 12 residues. V lost 4 bases, J lost 7 bases, and 10 bases lay in between. CDR1 MDHEN and CDR2 SYDVKM come from the germline V gene. DNA for the CDR3: TGTGCCAGCAGTTCAGGTTGGGGGACCCAGTACTTC. It encodes CASSSGWGTQYF.

In its sample, this clonotype was seen a few times. The chain is built from TRBV29-1 and TRBJ2-5; 8 bases map to TRBD2. V was pared by 5 bases and J by 1 base, with 6 bases of the junction left unmatched. The CDR3 totals 14 residues. The V gene's germline CDR1 is SQVTM and CDR2 ANQGSEA. DNA for the CDR3: TGCAGCGTTCGGACTAGCCGAACCCAAGAGACCCAGTACTTC. Its translation is CSVRTSRTQETQYF.

The chain uses TRBV7-9 and TRBJ2-7, with D hard to call. The CDR3 is 15 amino acids. Germline CDR1 and CDR2: SEHNR and FQNEAQ (reference sequence). The V gene lost 3 bases and the J gene lost 0 bases, with 12 bases spanning the gap. Here the CDR3 reads CASSFTSLGSYEQYF. As DNA, the CDR3 is TGTGCCAGCAGCTTTACCTCCTTGGGCTCCTACGAGCAGTACTTC.

This chain joins TRBV2 and TRBJ1-2, with a weak D call TRBD1 (6 bases). The CDR3 is 13 residues long. With 6 bases removed from V and 7 bases from J, the gap between germline ends came to 15 bases. Germline V gives CDR1 SNHLY, CDR2 FYNNEI. The CDR3 region has the DNA TGTGCCAGCAGCGTAACAGGGATTGCTGGCTACACCTTC. It translates to CASSVTGIAGYTF.

Worth noting for this clonotype: Lacking the conserved final phenylalanine or tryptophan, this CDR3 likely reflects a read error. V usage is TRBV6-5 and J usage is TRBJ2-7, with TRBD2 matching over 10 bases. The ends lost 0 bases at V and 6 bases at J; junction bases unmatched: 8. The CDR3 covers 16 residues. Per the germline V gene, CDR1 is MNHEY and CDR2 is SVGAGI. The CDR3 reads CASSYSILAGWGEQYL. CDR3 bases: TGTGCCAGCAGTTACTCGATACTAGCGGGATGGGGCGAGCAGTACTTA.

This rearrangement joins TRBV12-5 to TRBJ2-5; the D gene is possibly TRBD2 (6 bases). The V gene lost 8 bases and the J gene lost 7 bases, with 23 bases spanning the gap. Germline CDR1 reads LGHNT; CDR2 reads FRNRAP. The CDR3 has 15 amino acids. CDR3 in DNA: TGTGCTAGTTCCCGGTCCGACACTAGCTCAGTGACCCAGTACTTC. Residues: CASSRSDTSSVTQYF.

This clonotype was found many times. This chain uses TRBV12-3 or TRBV12-4 with TRBJ1-1; D not resolved. Trimming took off 3 bases at V and 5 bases at J, with 7 bases between the two ends. The CDR3 covers 12 residues. The CDR3 nucleotides are TGTGCCAGCAGTTTGTGGCGGACTGAAGCTTTCTTT. Protein sequence: CASSLWRTEAFF.

Worth noting for this clonotype: A much larger clone is a single base away; this may be a read error. The rearrangement uses TRBV6-2 or TRBV6-3 and TRBJ2-4; D unresolved. The CDR3 consists of 11 residues. Germline CDR1 MNHEY, CDR2 SVGEGT. CDR3 coding DNA: TGTGCCAGCAGCGAGCAAAACATTCAGAACTTC. As protein: CASSEQNIQNF.

Turning to this clonotype: The junction differs from germline at one of its ends, possibly a read error. The chain links TRBV7-9 to TRBJ1-4; D ambiguous. The CDR3 spans 13 residues. Germline CDR1 SEHNR, CDR2 FQNEAQ (reference sequence). The CDR3 protein is CASSPNSFEKLFF. The CDR3 bases are TGTGCCAGCAGCCCGAACAGCTTTGAAAAGCTGTTTTTT.

This clonotype was seen a single time. At one boundary the junction diverges from the germline segment, which might be a read error. The V call is TRBV6-6, the J call TRBJ2-7; no clear D. Germline assignment: CDR1 MNHNY and CDR2 SVGAGI (reference sequence). The CDR3 is 11 residues long. In DNA, the CDR3 is TGTGCCAACAGTTCCCTCTACGAGCAGTACTTC. Translated, it gives CANSSLYEQYF.

The CDR3 bases are TGTGCCAGCAGCCGTACAAGGGGGAAGGCCGACGAGCAGTACTTC. It specifies CASSRTRGKADEQYF. The gene calls are TRBV4-2 and TRBJ2-7, with a possible D match to TRBD1 (6 bases). This CDR3 has 15 amino acids. With 4 bases removed from V and 5 bases from J, the gap between germline ends came to 18 bases. Germline V lookup: CDR1 LGHNA, CDR2 YNFKEQ.

As to this clonotype: A much larger clonotype is one base distant, so this may be a read error. The CDR3 coding sequence is TGTGCCAGCAGTTTAGGGGTAGGGGCGCGAGAAGCTTTCTTT. As protein: CASSLGVGAREAFF. The V gene is TRBV12-3 or TRBV12-4, the J gene TRBJ1-1; D may be TRBD1 (5 bases). Trimming removed 1 base from V and 8 bases from J, with 14 bases in between. This CDR3 region has 14 residues.

Details on this clonotype: The junction departs from the called germline gene at one end, perhaps through a read error. The chain employs TRBV11-3 and TRBJ1-1; 9 nucleotides match TRBD1. Germline CDR1 and CDR2: SGHNT and YENEEA. The CDR3 loop spans 15 amino acids. In DNA, the CDR3 is TGTGCCAGCAGCTTTGGACAGGGGTTGGACACTGGAGCTTTATTT. This gives the protein CASSFGQGLDTGALF.

In the case of this clonotype: No conserved phenylalanine or tryptophan ends this CDR3, so it is likely a read error. The gene calls are TRBV4-2 and TRBJ2-1, with D possibly called TRBD1 or TRBD2 (5 bases each). The CDR3 extends over 17 amino acids. Trimming removed 4 bases at V and 11 bases at J, with 27 bases between. From germline, CDR1 is LGHNA and CDR2 YNFKEQ. The CDR3 is CASSPVGEPPSERKQFL. The DNA for the CDR3 is TGTGCCAGCAGCCCAGTAGGGGAGCCCCCATCCGAGAGAAAGCAGTTCCTC.

This rearrangement joins TRBV6-5 to TRBJ2-7, with 9 positions matching TRBD2. The CDR3 loop spans 15 amino acids. The V segment lost 5 bases and the J segment 3 bases; nucleotides outside the gene matches: 8. Germline CDR1 MNHEY, CDR2 SVGAGI. Here the CDR3 DNA reads TGTGCCAGCAGTCCACTAGCGGGCCTAATCTACGAGCAGTACTTC. This translates into CASSPLAGLIYEQYF.